One sample yielded the 25 T cell receptor beta chains listed below, sequenced in a study of blood T cell repertoires in COVID-19. Produced via immunoSEQ multiplex PCR; TCRdb's table is partial and in-frame only. The sample consists of about 10,000 clones, approximately 90% of them appearing once. The sample was peripheral blood. These receptors were taken from a human donor in a cohort sampled during active COVID-19.

A few counts support this clone. The V gene is TRBV4-1, the J gene TRBJ2-7; D might be TRBD2 (5 bases). V dropped 6 bases and J dropped 2 bases, with 14 bases sitting between them. The CDR3 totals 14 residues. CDR1 is MGHRA and CDR2 is YSYEKL in the germline V gene. CDR3 in DNA: TGCGCCAGCAGTCCCCGGGGTGGGGCCTACGAGCAGTACTTC. Translation gives CASSPRGGAYEQYF.

The chain combines TRBV5-6 with TRBJ2-1; D unclear. V dropped 0 bases and J dropped 5 bases, with 9 bases sitting between them. CDR1 and CDR2 from the germline V gene are SGHDT and YYEEEE. This CDR3 is built from 14 residues. The CDR3 protein is CASSLAKIDNEQFF. The CDR3 nucleotides read TGTGCCAGCAGCTTGGCCAAAATTGACAATGAGCAGTTCTTC.

The CDR3 sequence: CAIRQGYSSYNSPLHF. For the CDR3, the DNA is TGTGCCATTAGACAGGGCTACAGCTCCTATAATTCACCCCTCCACTTT. The chain links TRBV10-3 to TRBJ1-6; 7 bases are shared with TRBD1. CDR1 is ENHRY, CDR2 SYGVKD, per germline. CDR3 length equals 16 residues. The trim removed 9 bases at V and 0 bases at J, leaving 8 bases unmatched.

The chain employs TRBV6-1 and TRBJ2-7; D uncertain. Trimming shortened V by 0 bases and J by 1 base, and 13 bases separated the two germline ends. The CDR3 extends over 16 amino acids. Germline V gives CDR1 MNHNS, CDR2 SASEGT. The CDR3 is CASSEALVRASYEQYF. The CDR3 bases are TGTGCCAGCAGTGAAGCGCTGGTCCGAGCGTCCTACGAGCAGTACTTC.

The chain uses TRBV30 and TRBJ2-7; 9 bases are shared with TRBD1. The germline gives CDR1 GTSNPN, CDR2 SVGIG (reference sequence). The CDR3 extends over 16 amino acids. J was trimmed by 0 bases and V by 2 bases; bases with no gene match: 8. The CDR3 DNA reads as TGTGCCTGGAGTCCGAAGTGGACAGGGGTCTCCTACGAGCAGTACTTC. Translated: CAWSPKWTGVSYEQYF.

The chain joins TRBV6-1 to TRBJ2-1, with TRBD2 identical over 9 bases. V gave up 2 bases and J gave up 4 bases; unmatched junction bases: 3. The germline V gene encodes CDR1 MNHNS and CDR2 SASEGT. This CDR3 region has 15 residues. This CDR3 reads CASSENLAGYNEQFF. The CDR3 nucleotides read TGTGCCAGCAGTGAAAATCTAGCGGGGTACAATGAGCAGTTCTTC.

This chain uses TRBV29-1 with TRBJ2-7; 9 positions agree with TRBD2. CDR3 length equals 14 residues. V lost 4 bases and J lost 2; bases outside the gene matches: 6. Germline values: CDR1 SQVTM, CDR2 ANQGSEA. The chain's CDR3 is CSVVGGGEPYEQYF. The CDR3 region has the DNA TGCAGCGTTGTTGGCGGGGGGGAACCCTACGAGCAGTACTTC.

This chain connects TRBV6-2 or TRBV6-3 to TRBJ1-2; maybe TRBD1 (6 bases). Per germline, CDR1 MNHEY and CDR2 SVGEGT. The ends were cut back, 4 bases at V and 3 bases at J, with 21 bases in the middle. This CDR3 is built from 17 residues. The CDR3 DNA is TGTGCCAGCAGTTCGGGGGGCAACAGGGAGTCCGACTATGGCTACACCTTC. Protein sequence: CASSSGGNRESDYGYTF.

The chain carries TRBV5-1 and TRBJ1-1; D ambiguous. The CDR3 extends over 14 amino acids. The germline gives CDR1 SGHRS, CDR2 YFSETQ. The V and J ends lost 0 bases and 1 base respectively, with 7 bases between them. The CDR3 reads CASSLGATNTEAFF. The CDR3 DNA reads TGCGCCAGCAGCTTGGGGGCAACGAACACTGAAGCTTTCTTT. Looking up the rest from reference TRBV5-1 and TRBJ1-1 gives the full variable domain: KAGVTQTPRYLIKTRGQQVTLSCSPISGHRSVSWYQQTPGQGLQFLFEYFSETQRNKGNFPGRFSGRQFSNSRSEMNVSTLELGDSALYLCASSLGATNTEAFFGQGTRLTVV.

V is TRBV27 and J is TRBJ2-7; a weak D match, TRBD1 (5 bases). CDR1 is MNHEY and CDR2 is SMNVEV in the germline V gene (reference sequence). V was cut by 3 bases and J by 2 bases, with 11 bases left in between. The CDR3 spans 14 residues. This CDR3 is CASSLRPGPYEQYF. CDR3 sequence (DNA): TGTGCCAGCAGTTTGCGTCCAGGGCCCTACGAGCAGTACTTC.

The chain employs TRBV5-1 and TRBJ1-6; 7 positions agree with TRBD1. After removal of 2 bases from V and 7 bases from J, the junction contained 3 bases not matched to a gene. The CDR3 spans 14 residues. CDR1 and CDR2 (germline): SGHRS, YFSETQ. The CDR3 region has the DNA TGCGCCAGCAGCTTCGACAGGGTGAATTCACCCCTCCACTTT. Translated, it gives CASSFDRVNSPLHF.

To note about this clone: The junction and the germline gene differ at one end; a read error may be behind it. The chain uses TRBV13 and TRBJ2-5; 13 bases are shared with TRBD2. CDR1 and CDR2 from the germline V gene are PRHDT and FYEKMQ (reference sequence). CDR3 length: 15 residues. This CDR3 reads CVSSTSGGALETQYF. CDR3 coding DNA: TGTGTCAGCAGCACTAGCGGGGGGGCCTTGGAGACCCAGTACTTC.

This clone was counted between two and nine times. The chain uses TRBV3-1 (or the pseudogene TRBV3-2) and TRBJ2-2; tentatively, D is TRBD1 (5 bases). This CDR3 is built from 13 residues. The germline V gene has CDR1 LGHDT and CDR2 YNNKEL (reference sequence). Trimming removed 4 bases at V and 6 bases at J, with 9 bases between. CDR3 nucleotide sequence: TGTGCCAGCAGCCGGGAAGGGGCCGGGGAGCTGTTTTTT. Residues: CASSREGAGELFF.

This chain links TRBV15 with TRBJ1-1, with D perhaps TRBD1 (5 bases). Germline V gene data show CDR1 as LNHNV and CDR2 as YYDKDF (reference sequence). V was trimmed by 1 base and J by 3 bases, leaving 12 bases between them. The CDR3 has 15 residues. This CDR3 reads CATSRGGGDYTEAFF. CDR3 bases: TGTGCCACCAGCAGAGGTGGAGGGGACTACACTGAAGCTTTCTTT.

The rearrangement links TRBV3-1 (or the pseudogene TRBV3-2) to TRBJ2-4; 10 nucleotides match TRBD1. The germline V gene encodes CDR1 LGHDT and CDR2 YNNKEL (reference sequence). The trim removed 3 bases at V and 8 bases at J, leaving 10 bases unmatched. The CDR3 totals 16 residues. CDR3: CASSHLRGTGVDIQYF. The CDR3 nucleotides are TGTGCCAGCAGCCACCTAAGGGGGACAGGGGTAGACATTCAGTACTTC.

The chain carries TRBV7-2 and TRBJ1-3; possible D gene TRBD1, 6 bases. The CDR3 length is 14 residues. Germline CDR1 is SGHTA and CDR2 is FQGNSA. V lost 2 bases, J lost 3 bases, and 8 bases lay in between. CDR3 amino acids: CASSLSGVGNTIYF. The CDR3 nucleotides are TGTGCCAGCAGCTTATCAGGGGTTGGAAACACCATATATTTT. The whole variable domain, filled in from reference TRBV7-2 and TRBJ1-3, reads GAGVSQSPSNKVTEKGKDVELRCDPISGHTALYWYRQSLGQGLEFLIYFQGNSAPDKSGLPSDRFSAERTGGSVSTLTIQRTQQEDSAVYLCASSLSGVGNTIYFGEGSWLTVV.

CDR3 DNA sequence: TGTGCCAGCAGTGACTTTTCTAGGGGAAATGAGCAGTTCTTC. This encodes CASSDFSRGNEQFF. V gene TRBV6-4 combines with J gene TRBJ2-1, with D possibly TRBD1 on 5 matching bases. Germline CDR1 MRHNA, CDR2 SNTAGT. The CDR3 length is 14 residues. The V end lost 1 base, the J end lost 7 bases, and 11 bases lay between the germline ends.

As for this clone: Mismatch with germline at one junction end may stem from a read error. This chain uses TRBV7-7 with TRBJ2-4; 9 bases map to TRBD1. This CDR3 is 13 amino acids long. Germline V CDR1 and CDR2: SSHAT, FNYEAQ (reference sequence). The CDR3 is CASSPDRGNIQYF. The CDR3 DNA reads as TGTGCTAGCAGCCCGGACAGGGGAAACATTCAGTACTTC.

V and J are TRBV21-1 and TRBJ2-7; the D segment call TRBD1 is taken from the table without a DNA check. TRBV21-1 is a listed pseudogene. This CDR3 comprises 13 residues. The CDR3: CASSKAVKGERDF. DNA for the CDR3: TGTGCCAGCAGCAAAGCGGTTAAGGGGGAACGGGACTTC.

This chain joins TRBV29-1 and TRBJ2-7; 7 positions match TRBD1. CDR1 SQVTM and CDR2 ANQGSEA come from the germline V gene. Trimming took 6 bases from V and 2 from J; bases not matched to a gene: 10. This CDR3 is built from 14 residues. CDR3 region: CSVITSQGPYEQYF. CDR3 sequence (DNA): TGCAGCGTAATTACCTCACAGGGGCCCTACGAGCAGTACTTC.

This rearrangement joins TRBV27 to TRBJ2-7, with D perhaps TRBD2 (7 bases). Germline V lookup: CDR1 MNHEY, CDR2 SMNVEV (reference sequence). The CDR3 has 14 residues. The V end lost 3 bases, the J end lost 7 bases, and 16 bases lay between the germline ends. CDR3 sequence reads: CASSFGGASREQYF. For the CDR3, the DNA is TGTGCCAGCAGTTTTGGGGGGGCCTCAAGGGAGCAGTACTTC.

The chain combines TRBV27 with TRBJ2-7; 15 bases map to TRBD2. This CDR3 is built from 17 residues. Losses at the gene ends were 2 bases for V and 3 bases for J; bases not matched to a gene: 5. Germline V gives CDR1 MNHEY, CDR2 SMNVEV (reference sequence). CDR3 DNA: TGTGCCAGCAGTTTAGAGGGGACTAGCGGGGGGTACTACGAGCAGTACTTC. Protein sequence: CASSLEGTSGGYYEQYF.

The chain couples TRBV27 to TRBJ1-4; D is unclear. V was pared by 3 bases and J by 0 bases, with 14 bases between. CDR1 and CDR2 from the germline V gene are MNHEY and SMNVEV (reference sequence). The CDR3 extends over 17 amino acids. The CDR3 reads CASSLDRTLTTNEKLFF. The CDR3 nucleotides are TGTGCCAGCAGTTTGGATCGGACTCTTACAACTAATGAAAAACTGTTTTTT.

The chain recombines TRBV9 with TRBJ2-5, with TRBD2 matching 8 bases. Per germline, CDR1 SGDLS and CDR2 YYNGEE. The CDR3 consists of 15 residues. J gave up 5 bases and V 0 bases, and 6 bases lay outside the gene matches. The CDR3 loop reads CASSVDRGGGETQYF. The CDR3 DNA follows: TGTGCCAGCAGCGTAGATCGGGGCGGGGGGGAGACCCAGTACTTC.

The V and J genes are TRBV6-5 and TRBJ2-5; D gene uncertain. Germline assignment: CDR1 MNHEY and CDR2 SVGAGI. V was pared by 7 bases and J by 1 base, with 13 bases between. The CDR3 is made up of 14 amino acids. The DNA of the CDR3 is TGTGCCAGCACTGTTTTGCGGTTCCAAGAGACCCAGTACTTC. Residues: CASTVLRFQETQYF.